This T cell receptor (beta chain) was retrieved from a study of blood T cell repertoires in COVID-19. V lost 4 bases to trimming and J lost 1 base, with 14 bases between them. The CDR3 has 15 amino acids. Germline loops: CDR1 SGHNT, CDR2 YYREEE (reference sequence). Profiled with immunoSEQ multiplex PCR; TCRdb holds only in-frame clones, not every one. The sample includes about 64,000 clones, 80% to 85% seen only once; the top ten take over 10%. J is TRBJ1-1 and V is TRBV5-4; possibly TRBD1 for D (6 bases). The TCR was taken from a human donor in a cohort sampled during active COVID-19. The source material was peripheral blood. CDR3 sequence: CASSPWGTQNTEAFF. CDR3 sequence (DNA): TGTGCCAGCAGCCCGTGGGGGACACAGAACACTGAAGCTTTCTTT.